These 32 T cell receptor beta chains share one sample of origin, sequenced in a study of blood T cell repertoires in COVID-19. Produced via immunoSEQ multiplex PCR; TCRdb's table is partial and in-frame only. This sample yields 55,000 to 80,000 clones, of which 70% to 85% are seen a single time; roughly 28% belongs to the top ten. Sequencing used peripheral blood. The receptors come from a man between 65 and 85 years old with acute or convalescent COVID-19.

V is TRBV9 and J is TRBJ2-7; TRBD2 is a possible D gene (6 bases). The CDR3 contains 15 residues. CDR1 is SGDLS, CDR2 YYNGEE, per germline. The V end lost 4 bases, the J end lost 4 bases, and 18 bases lay between the germline ends. CDR3 region: CASSFRDSLDYEQYF. For the CDR3, the DNA is TGTGCCAGCAGCTTTCGGGACTCTCTCGATTACGAGCAGTACTTC.

V usage is TRBV27 and J usage is TRBJ2-7; D remains ambiguous. V lost 6 bases to trimming and J lost 4 bases, with 10 bases between them. Germline V gene lookup returns CDR1 MNHEY and CDR2 SMNVEV (reference sequence). The CDR3 contains 12 residues. DNA of the CDR3: TGTGCCAGCAGCGACAACCCGTACGAGCAGTACTTC. It codes for CASSDNPYEQYF.

The V gene is TRBV9, the J gene TRBJ2-7; 7 bases are shared with TRBD1. CDR1 and CDR2 from the germline V gene are SGDLS and YYNGEE. The CDR3 loop spans 15 amino acids. V gave up 3 bases and J gave up 3 bases; unmatched junction bases: 9. CDR3 DNA: TGTGCCAGCAGCGCCTGGGAACAGGGGTTCTACGAGCAGTACTTC. As protein: CASSAWEQGFYEQYF.

The V call is TRBV7-9, the J call TRBJ2-1, with 10 bases matching TRBD1. CDR1 is SEHNR, CDR2 FQNEAQ, per germline (reference sequence). The CDR3 is made up of 14 amino acids. V lost 5 bases, J lost 9 bases, and 7 bases stayed unmatched. Written as DNA, the CDR3 is TGTGCCAGCAGCCTGACAGGGGGCTCGGGTGAGCAGTTCTTC. This gives the protein CASSLTGGSGEQFF.

This clone was counted only a few times. The V gene is TRBV18, the J gene TRBJ1-5; 9 bases map to TRBD1. The CDR3 has 16 amino acids. The germline gives CDR1 KGHSH, CDR2 LQKENI. Trimming removed 3 bases from V and 3 bases from J; junction bases left unmatched: 6. CDR3 DNA: TGTGCCAGCTCACCTATGGGACAGGGTAACAATCAGCCCCAGCATTTT. It is translated as CASSPMGQGNNQPQHF. Variable domain in full (rest from reference TRBV18 and TRBJ1-5): NAGVMQNPRHLVRRRGQEARLRCSPMKGHSHVYWYRQLPEEGLKFMVYLQKENIIDESGMPKERFSAEFPKEGPSILRIQQVVRGDSAAYFCASSPMGQGNNQPQHFGDGTRLSIL.

This chain uses TRBV11-2 with TRBJ2-7, with TRBD2 as a possible D gene (5 bases). Germline CDR1 and CDR2: SGHAT and FQNNGV. The CDR3 loop spans 14 amino acids. Between the trimmed V and J ends, which lost 3 bases and 7 bases, there was a span of 16 bases. CDR3 nucleotide sequence: TGTGCCAGCAGCTTGAACGGACTGTCCGGGGAGCAGTACTTC. This encodes CASSLNGLSGEQYF. Based on the CDR3 plus reference TRBV11-2 and TRBJ2-7, the full variable domain is EAGVAQSPRYKIIEKRQSVAFWCNPISGHATLYWYQQILGQGPKLLIQFQNNGVVDDSQLPKDRFSAERLKGVDSTLKIQPAKLEDSAVYLCASSLNGLSGEQYFGPGTRLTVT.

This clone was counted a single time. This chain uses TRBV6-6 with TRBJ1-6; the D is unclear. This CDR3 contains 15 residues. Trimming stripped 2 bases from V and 5 bases from J, with 10 bases between. CDR1 MNHNY and CDR2 SVGAGI come from the germline V gene (reference sequence). The CDR3 bases are TGTGCCAGCAGTTACCGGCTCGGAGATAATTCACCCCTCCACTTT. This encodes CASSYRLGDNSPLHF.

The V call is TRBV28, the J call TRBJ1-1; TRBD1 matches 8 bases. Looked up from germline, CDR1 is MDHEN and CDR2 is SYDVKM. This CDR3 comprises 16 residues. The junction had 16 bases not matched to a gene; V was cut back by 6 bases and J by 7 bases. CDR3 amino acids: CASSRLTGEVLFEAFF. CDR3 sequence (DNA): TGTGCCAGCAGCCGTTTGACAGGGGAAGTCCTATTTGAAGCTTTCTTT.

This sequence joins TRBV7-9 and TRBJ1-3; 10 nucleotides match TRBD1. This CDR3 has 15 amino acids. The ends lost 11 bases at V and 2 bases at J; junction bases unmatched: 9. CDR1 is SEHNR and CDR2 is FQNEAQ in the germline V gene (reference sequence). The CDR3 reads CAVQGGQGTGNTIYF. The DNA for the CDR3 is TGTGCCGTCCAAGGGGGACAGGGGACTGGAAACACCATATATTTT.

The V call is TRBV27, the J call TRBJ2-3; a possible D gene is TRBD1 (6 bases). Germline CDR1 reads MNHEY; CDR2 reads SMNVEV (reference sequence). Trimming cost V 4 bases and J 4 bases, with 9 bases left between them. The CDR3 is 13 residues long. The CDR3 is CASSYNRADTQYF. The CDR3 DNA reads TGTGCCAGCAGTTATAACAGGGCAGATACGCAGTATTTT.

The V call is TRBV10-3, the J call TRBJ1-6; D may be TRBD1 (6 bases). V shed 10 bases and J shed 7 bases, with 20 bases lying between them. Germline values: CDR1 ENHRY, CDR2 SYGVKD. CDR3 length: 15 residues. CDR3 bases: TGTGCCACCCAGGGATCCTCCGGACAGAATTCACCCCTCCACTTT. The encoded protein is CATQGSSGQNSPLHF.

The rearrangement links TRBV18 to TRBJ1-4, with D unresolved. Germline V gives CDR1 KGHSH, CDR2 LQKENI. CDR3 size: 14 residues. Trimming pared 6 bases from V and 7 bases from J, leaving 15 bases between. The CDR3 loop reads CASSPPGGREKLFF. The CDR3 DNA reads as TGTGCCAGCTCTCCCCCCGGCGGGCGTGAAAAACTGTTTTTT. The entire variable domain, with the rest obtained from reference TRBV18 and TRBJ1-4, is as follows: NAGVMQNPRHLVRRRGQEARLRCSPMKGHSHVYWYRQLPEEGLKFMVYLQKENIIDESGMPKERFSAEFPKEGPSILRIQQVVRGDSAAYFCASSPPGGREKLFFGSGTQLSVL.

V is TRBV19 and J is TRBJ1-1; TRBD1 agrees at 8 bases. Germline V lookup: CDR1 LNHDA, CDR2 SQIVND (reference sequence). This CDR3 is 13 amino acids long. The V segment lost 11 bases and the J segment 1 base; nucleotides outside the gene matches: 6. The CDR3 DNA reads TGTGCCGTCCGGACAGGGCCGAACACTGAAGCTTTCTTT. Its translation is CAVRTGPNTEAFF.

This clone is a singleton in its sample. The genes are TRBV18 and TRBJ2-3; the D gene is possibly TRBD2 (6 bases). The length of the CDR3 is 13 residues. The germline CDR1 and CDR2 sequences are KGHSH and LQKENI. Deletions cut 4 bases from V and 5 bases from J, with 10 bases between. Here the CDR3 reads CASSRRREDTQYF. In DNA, the CDR3 is TGTGCCAGCTCACGTAGGCGGGAAGATACGCAGTATTTT.

The chain joins TRBV21-1 to TRBJ2-3; the tabulated D call, TRBD1, remains unverified against the DNA. TRBV21-1 counts as a pseudogene. The CDR3 spans 16 residues. The CDR3 reads CASSNRAGCSTDTQYF. The CDR3 nucleotides are TGTGCCAGCAGCAATAGGGCAGGGTGCAGCACAGATACGCAGTATTTT.

This chain connects TRBV11-2 to TRBJ2-1, with D tentatively TRBD1 (5 bases). V lost 1 base to trimming and J lost 7 bases, with 11 bases between them. This CDR3 is built from 14 residues. Germline CDR1 is SGHAT and CDR2 is FQNNGV. The CDR3: CASSLVWGENEQFF. CDR3 bases: TGTGCCAGCAGCTTAGTTTGGGGCGAAAATGAGCAGTTCTTC.

The rearrangement joins TRBV18 to TRBJ1-1, with D possibly matching TRBD1 (5 bases). Germline assignment: CDR1 KGHSH and CDR2 LQKENI. The CDR3 spans 13 residues. Trimming took off 3 bases at V and 3 bases at J, with 8 bases between the two ends. In DNA form, the CDR3 reads TGTGCCAGCTCACCGGGCAGGGACACTGAAGCTTTCTTT. Protein product: CASSPGRDTEAFF.

The chain has TRBV3-1 (or the pseudogene TRBV3-2) and TRBJ2-1; no clear D. Germline V CDR1 and CDR2: LGHDT, YNNKEL (reference sequence). Trimming cost V 0 bases and J 10 bases, with 13 bases left between them. The CDR3 has 14 residues. The CDR3 region is CASSQDTGLREQFF. CDR3 DNA: TGTGCCAGCAGCCAAGATACCGGGTTAAGGGAGCAGTTCTTC.

The V call is TRBV12-3 or TRBV12-4, the J call TRBJ2-1, with D perhaps matching TRBD2 (5 bases). The CDR3 totals 11 residues. V lost 10 bases, J lost 4 bases, and 8 bases lay in between. In DNA, the CDR3 is TGTGCCACCCAGCGGTACAATGAGCAGTTCTTC. This translates into CATQRYNEQFF.

V is TRBV27 and J is TRBJ2-1, with 9 nucleotides matching TRBD2. Germline values: CDR1 MNHEY, CDR2 SMNVEV (reference sequence). The CDR3 has 15 amino acids. The ends lost 7 bases at V and 5 bases at J; junction bases unmatched: 9. CDR3 sequence (DNA): TGTGCCAGCAATGAACCTAGCGGGACGCACAATGAGCAGTTCTTC. Residues: CASNEPSGTHNEQFF.

This clone was counted a few times. The chain combines TRBV3-1 (or the pseudogene TRBV3-2) with TRBJ2-5; the match to TRBD1 covers 7 bases. The CDR3 contains 15 residues. V was clipped by 1 base and J by 2 bases; unmatched bases: 4. Germline values: CDR1 LGHDT, CDR2 YNNKEL (reference sequence). CDR3 bases: TGTGCCAGCAGCCAAGGAGGGACAGTACAAGAGACCCAGTACTTC. Translating it yields CASSQGGTVQETQYF.

J is TRBJ2-3 and V is TRBV13; the D is unclear. The V end lost 0 bases, the J end lost 2 bases, and 15 bases lay between the germline ends. This CDR3 region has 17 residues. Germline V gives CDR1 PRHDT, CDR2 FYEKMQ (reference sequence). The CDR3 DNA reads as TGTGCCAGCAGCTTAGGGCTAGTGGGTGCGGCCACAGATACGCAGTATTTT. It yields the protein CASSLGLVGAATDTQYF.

This chain connects TRBV21-1 to TRBJ1-5; the DNA was not used to check the table's D call, TRBD1. TRBV21-1 is marked as a pseudogene. There are 15 residues in the CDR3. This chain's CDR3 is CASSKEEGARQPQHF. CDR3 DNA: TGTGCCAGCAGCAAAGAGGAGGGGGCACGCCAGCCCCAGCATTTT.

V usage is TRBV29-1 and J usage is TRBJ2-5, with no clear D. CDR1 is SQVTM, CDR2 ANQGSEA, per germline. This CDR3 region has 11 residues. The V gene lost 5 bases and the J gene lost 5 bases, with 9 bases spanning the gap. The CDR3 sequence: CSVLNGETQYF. The CDR3, as DNA: TGCAGCGTTTTAAACGGGGAGACCCAGTACTTC.

This clone was found once. J is TRBJ1-4 and V is TRBV6-5; 7 nucleotides agree with TRBD1. Germline CDR1 is MNHEY and CDR2 is SVGAGI. The CDR3 totals 16 residues. The V gene end was trimmed by 0 bases and the J gene end by 5 bases; junction bases not matched to a gene: 6. The CDR3 coding sequence is TGTGCCAGCAGTTACTCCTTGGGACAGCACAATGAAAAACTGTTTTTT. This encodes CASSYSLGQHNEKLFF.

This chain uses TRBV28 with TRBJ1-1; D possibly corresponds to TRBD1 (5 bases). CDR1 and CDR2 from the germline V gene are MDHEN and SYDVKM. This CDR3 has 14 amino acids. Trimming removed 3 bases at V and 7 bases at J, with 15 bases between. CDR3: CASSLGGRDGEAFF. For the CDR3, the DNA is TGTGCCAGCAGTTTGGGCGGGAGGGACGGTGAAGCTTTCTTT.

In DNA form, the CDR3 reads TGTGCCAGCAGCTTAGCGGCCGCGGGAGCCGGGGTCTACGAGCAGTACTTC. Its translation: CASSLAAAGAGVYEQYF. The J gene is TRBJ2-7, the V gene TRBV11-2; TRBD2 aligns across 7 bases. V dropped 1 base and J dropped 3; count of bases not matched to a gene: 12. CDR1 is SGHAT, CDR2 FQNNGV, per germline. This CDR3 has 17 residues.

This chain joins TRBV28 and TRBJ1-4; tentatively, D is TRBD1 (5 bases). Trimming took off 8 bases at V and 0 bases at J, with 19 bases between the two ends. Germline-derived CDR1 and CDR2 are MDHEN and SYDVKM. The CDR3 spans 17 residues. The CDR3 loop reads CASLSGRVGSTNEKLFF. CDR3 nucleotide sequence: TGTGCCAGCCTCTCGGGCAGGGTTGGATCAACTAATGAAAAACTGTTTTTT.

V and J are TRBV6-5 and TRBJ1-5; D is unclear. The CDR3 sequence is 15 residues long. Trimming shortened V by 4 bases and J by 3 bases, and 13 bases separated the two germline ends. From germline, CDR1 is MNHEY and CDR2 SVGAGI. The CDR3 nucleotides read TGTGCCAGCAGTTCCGGCGGAGGAATCAATCAGCCCCAGCATTTT. Residues: CASSSGGGINQPQHF.

The chain links TRBV7-3 to TRBJ2-3; TRBD1 might be the D (7 bases). V was cut by 5 bases and J by 2 bases, with 17 bases left in between. Germline V gene sequence: CDR1 SGHTA, CDR2 FQGTGA. CDR3 size: 16 residues. The CDR3 protein is CASSLQGLASTDTQYF. The CDR3, as DNA: TGTGCCAGCAGCCTACAGGGGCTAGCGTCCACAGATACGCAGTATTTT.

This clone has more than one count but fewer than ten. The chain recombines TRBV4-3 with TRBJ1-2; the D gene is possibly TRBD1 (5 bases). Germline values: CDR1 LGHNA, CDR2 YSLEER. The V and J ends lost 0 bases and 2 bases respectively, with 10 bases between them. This CDR3 has 15 amino acids. This CDR3 is CASSQDLGGNYGYTF. The CDR3 nucleotides are TGCGCCAGCAGCCAAGACCTTGGGGGGAACTATGGCTACACCTTC.

The chain recombines TRBV15 with TRBJ1-4; TRBD1 aligns across 10 bases. In germline, CDR1 is LNHNV, CDR2 YYDKDF (reference sequence). The CDR3 covers 18 residues. Unmatched junction bases numbered 11, after V lost 0 bases and J lost 7 bases. The CDR3, as DNA: TGTGCCACCAGCAGAGATTCTAACACCGGGACAGGGGTTGAAAAACTGTTTTTT. This codes for CATSRDSNTGTGVEKLFF.